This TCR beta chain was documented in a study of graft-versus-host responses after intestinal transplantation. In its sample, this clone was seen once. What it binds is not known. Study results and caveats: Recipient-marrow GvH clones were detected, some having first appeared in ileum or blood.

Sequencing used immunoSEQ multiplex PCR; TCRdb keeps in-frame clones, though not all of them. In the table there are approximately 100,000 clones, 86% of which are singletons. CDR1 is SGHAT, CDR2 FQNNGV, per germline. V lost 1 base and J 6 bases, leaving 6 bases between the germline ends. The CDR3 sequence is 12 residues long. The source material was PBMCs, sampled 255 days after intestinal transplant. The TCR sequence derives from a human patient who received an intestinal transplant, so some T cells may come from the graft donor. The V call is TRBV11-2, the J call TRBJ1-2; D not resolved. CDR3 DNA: TGTGCCAGCAGCTTAGGGGCGGATGGCTACACCTTC. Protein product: CASSLGADGYTF.